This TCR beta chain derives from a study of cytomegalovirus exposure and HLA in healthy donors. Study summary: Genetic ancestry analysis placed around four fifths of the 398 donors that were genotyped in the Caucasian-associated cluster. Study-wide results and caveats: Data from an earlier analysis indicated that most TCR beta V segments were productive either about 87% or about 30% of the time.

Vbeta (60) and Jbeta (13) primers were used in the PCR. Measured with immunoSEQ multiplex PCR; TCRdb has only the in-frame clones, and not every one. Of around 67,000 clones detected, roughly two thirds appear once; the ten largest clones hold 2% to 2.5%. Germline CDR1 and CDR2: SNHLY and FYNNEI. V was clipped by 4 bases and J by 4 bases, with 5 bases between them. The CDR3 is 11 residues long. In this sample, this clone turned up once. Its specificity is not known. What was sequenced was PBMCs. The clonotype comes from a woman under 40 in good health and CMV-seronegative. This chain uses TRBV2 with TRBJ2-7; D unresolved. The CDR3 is CASSAQYEQYF. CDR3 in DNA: TGTGCCAGCAGTGCACAGTACGAGCAGTACTTC. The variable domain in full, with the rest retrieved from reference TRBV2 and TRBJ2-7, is EPEVTQTPSHQVTQMGQEVILRCVPISNHLYFYWYRQILGQKVEFLVSFYNNEISEKSEIFDDQFSVERPDGSNFTLKIRSTKLEDSAMYFCASSAQYEQYFGPGTRLTVT.